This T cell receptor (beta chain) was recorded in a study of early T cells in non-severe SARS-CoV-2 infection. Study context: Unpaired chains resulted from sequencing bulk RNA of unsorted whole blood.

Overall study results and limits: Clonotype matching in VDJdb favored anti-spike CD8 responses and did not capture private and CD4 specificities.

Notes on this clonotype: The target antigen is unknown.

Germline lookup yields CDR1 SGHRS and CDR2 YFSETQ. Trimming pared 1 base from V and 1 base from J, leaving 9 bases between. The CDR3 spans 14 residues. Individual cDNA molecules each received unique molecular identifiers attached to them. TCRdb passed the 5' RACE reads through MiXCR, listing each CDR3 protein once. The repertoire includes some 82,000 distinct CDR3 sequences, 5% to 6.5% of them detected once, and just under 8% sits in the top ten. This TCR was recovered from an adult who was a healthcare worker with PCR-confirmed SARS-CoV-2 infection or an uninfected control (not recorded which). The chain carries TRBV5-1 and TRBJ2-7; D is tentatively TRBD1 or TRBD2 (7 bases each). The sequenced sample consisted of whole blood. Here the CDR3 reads CASSLQGGSYEQYF. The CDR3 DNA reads TGCGCCAGCAGCTTGCAGGGGGGGTCCTACGAGCAGTACTTC.